The entry below gives a single T cell receptor beta chain sequence along with its context. What it binds is unknown. This entry is derived from a study of identifying expanded T cells in peripheral blood. Findings and limits, study-wide: Two-week clone count variance significantly increased as total template count grew. Roughly 1.1 clones differed between technical replicates, versus approximately 16 and 20 over time.

Profiled with immunoSEQ multiplex PCR; TCRdb holds only in-frame clones, not every one. The sample lists more than 95,000 clones, around four fifths occurring once. The germline V and J ends were trimmed by 2 bases and 5 bases, with 5 bases remaining between them. CDR1 is SGHNT and CDR2 is YENEEA in the germline V gene. This CDR3 spans 12 amino acids. Healthy donors had no documented immune events, such as infections, while sampled. This TCR derives from a person between 18 and 70 years old in good health. The sample taken for sequencing was blood. This chain uses TRBV11-3 with TRBJ2-3; D is ambiguous. The CDR3 DNA follows: TGTGCCAGCAGCTTATCAGGAGATACGCAGTATTTT. Translating gives CASSLSGDTQYF. Supplemented by reference TRBV11-3 and TRBJ2-3, the full variable domain reads EAGVVQSPRYKIIEKKQPVAFWCNPISGHNTLYWYLQNLGQGPELLIRYENEEAVDDSQLPKDRFSAERLKGVDSTLKIQPAELGDSAVYLCASSLSGDTQYFGPGTRLTVL.